The T cell receptor (beta chain) described here comes from a study of a mutant IDH1 vaccine in newly diagnosed glioma. Study information: Onset of vaccination occurred 4-6 weeks following radiotherapy alone, or with temozolomide cycles. The earlier regimen, radiotherapy, temozolomide, or both, was most often both.

The time point here: week 35, safety follow-up. Vaccine doses each comprised 300 ug of mutant IDH1 20-mer peptide, with topical imiquimod. Profiled with immunoSEQ multiplex PCR; TCRdb holds only in-frame clones, not every one. The sample records about 54,000 clones, around four fifths being singletons. Study-wide points: Variations in leading peripheral T cell clonotypes appeared to have no connection with pseudoprogression.

Comment on this clone: The antigen remains undetermined.

The origin of this receptor is a woman aged 18-29 years with glioma. The source was PBMCs, collected from a glioma patient whose treatment included an IDH1 peptide vaccine.

For the CDR3, the DNA is TGTGCCAGCAGTCCCCTCCAGGGTAGTTTCTACGGCTACACCTTC. It translates to CASSPLQGSFYGYTF. V usage is TRBV28 and J usage is TRBJ1-2, with D possibly being TRBD1 (5 bases). V was cut by 5 bases and J by 8 bases, with 21 bases left in between. The CDR3 totals 15 residues. The germline V gene has CDR1 MDHEN and CDR2 SYDVKM.